This TCR beta chain was sequenced during a study of T cells after yellow fever vaccination. The CDR3 covers 13 residues. V gave up 10 bases and J gave up 6 bases, with 18 bases separating them. The V gene's germline CDR1 is MNHNY and CDR2 SVGAGI (reference sequence). TCRdb redid the calling of the 5' RACE reads with MiXCR, one entry per CDR3 protein. The sample has 200,000 to 300,000 distinct CDR3 sequences; 6.7% are singletons. The clonotype was recovered from a man aged 25 to 45 who received the YFV17D yellow fever vaccine. V usage is TRBV6-6 and J usage is TRBJ1-1; a weak D match, TRBD1 (6 bases). The starting material was CD4+ T cells sorted from PBMCs, obtained on the day of the yellow fever booster vaccination. The CDR3 here is CATSRGGSAEAFF. The CDR3, as DNA: TGTGCCACTTCCAGGGGTGGGAGCGCTGAAGCTTTCTTT.